These T cell receptor beta chains were read from a single sample in a study of blood T cell repertoires in COVID-19. Clones were sequenced by immunoSEQ multiplex PCR, and TCRdb holds only the in-frame ones, with some missing. The sample holds 250,000 to 400,000 clones; under 90% are singletons and the top ten take approximately 2.9%. Sequencing used peripheral blood. The receptors originated from a woman aged 25-40 years with COVID-19, enrolled during active disease. Both conserved end residues are part of each CDR3. D genes are given only for firm matches. The listing skips clone size in some rows; elsewhere it reads once, few, many or a size class.

d_gene: TRBD1
j_gene: TRBJ1-1
v_gene: TRBV15
abundance: -
CDR3aa: CATNRDRVDQAFF
CDR3nt: TGTGCCACCAACCGGGACAGGGTGGATCAAGCTTTCTTT

d_gene: TRBD1
j_gene: TRBJ1-3
v_gene: TRBV7-2
abundance: -
CDR3aa: CASSLLTGAGNTIYF
CDR3nt: TGTGCCAGCAGCTTATTGACAGGGGCTGGAAACACCATATATTTT

d_gene: TRBD2
j_gene: TRBJ2-7
v_gene: TRBV11-2
abundance: -
CDR3aa: CASTLVSGSGVYEQYF
CDR3nt: TGTGCCAGCACCCTGGTTAGCGGGTCGGGGGTGTACGAGCAGTACTTC

d_gene: -
j_gene: TRBJ1-1
v_gene: TRBV19
abundance: -
CDR3aa: CASSTRDTNTEAFF
CDR3nt: TGTGCCAGTAGTACCCGAGACACGAACACTGAAGCTTTCTTT

d_gene: TRBD1
j_gene: TRBJ1-1
v_gene: TRBV27
abundance: -
CDR3aa: CASSALMTGVAKNTEAFF
CDR3nt: TGTGCCAGCAGTGCGCTCATGACAGGGGTCGCCAAGAACACTGAAGCTTTCTTT

d_gene: TRBD1
j_gene: TRBJ1-1
v_gene: TRBV2
abundance: -
CDR3aa: CASKGDRADTEAFF
CDR3nt: TGTGCCAGCAAAGGCGACAGGGCGGACACTGAAGCTTTCTTT

d_gene: TRBD1
j_gene: TRBJ1-1
v_gene: TRBV19
abundance: -
CDR3aa: CASSIGTGRDTEAFF
CDR3nt: TGTGCCAGTAGTATCGGGACAGGGAGGGACACTGAAGCTTTCTTT

d_gene: -
j_gene: TRBJ1-4
v_gene: TRBV3-1/TRBV3-2
abundance: few
CDR3aa: CASSQDTVKEKLFF
CDR3nt: TGTGCCAGCAGCCAAGATACAGTGAAGGAAAAACTGTTTTTT

d_gene: TRBD1
j_gene: TRBJ1-4
v_gene: TRBV29-1
abundance: -
CDR3aa: CSVRTGGSSEKLFF
CDR3nt: TGCAGCGTGAGAACAGGGGGGTCGAGTGAAAAACTGTTTTTT

d_gene: -
j_gene: TRBJ1-2
v_gene: TRBV7-2
abundance: -
CDR3aa: CASSFGGLNYGYTF
CDR3nt: TGTGCCAGCAGCTTCGGGGGGCTGAACTATGGCTACACCTTC

d_gene: TRBD2
j_gene: TRBJ2-7
v_gene: TRBV30
abundance: -
CDR3aa: CARSSGSSYGQYF
CDR3nt: TGTGCCCGATCTAGCGGTAGCTCCTACGGGCAGTACTTC

d_gene: TRBD2
j_gene: TRBJ2-7
v_gene: TRBV30
abundance: -
CDR3aa: CAWSRLAGAPGEQYF
CDR3nt: TGTGCCTGGAGTAGACTAGCGGGAGCGCCCGGCGAGCAGTACTTC

d_gene: -
j_gene: TRBJ1-1
v_gene: TRBV27
abundance: -
CDR3aa: CASAITGVWNAEAFF
CDR3nt: TGTGCCAGCGCGATTACTGGAGTGTGGAACGCTGAAGCTTTCTTT

d_gene: -
j_gene: TRBJ2-1
v_gene: TRBV14
abundance: -
CDR3aa: CASSQASGWAYNEQFF
CDR3nt: TGTGCCAGCAGCCAAGCGTCGGGGTGGGCCTACAATGAGCAGTTCTTC

d_gene: -
j_gene: TRBJ1-1
v_gene: TRBV10-1
abundance: -
CDR3aa: CASMGDLNTEAFF
CDR3nt: TGCGCCAGCATGGGGGACTTGAACACTGAAGCTTTCTTT

d_gene: -
j_gene: TRBJ1-1
v_gene: TRBV18
abundance: -
CDR3aa: CASSANGENTEAFF
CDR3nt: TGTGCCAGCTCAGCCAACGGAGAGAACACTGAAGCTTTCTTT

d_gene: TRBD2
j_gene: TRBJ2-1
v_gene: TRBV5-1
abundance: -
CDR3aa: CASSLSSGSNNEQFF
CDR3nt: TGCGCCAGCAGCTTATCTAGCGGGAGTAACAATGAGCAGTTCTTC

d_gene: TRBD1
j_gene: TRBJ1-5
v_gene: TRBV9
abundance: -
CDR3aa: CASSASPGGGQPQHF
CDR3nt: TGTGCCAGCAGCGCAAGTCCAGGGGGCGGTCAGCCCCAGCATTTT